This T cell receptor (beta chain) was obtained from a study of molecular identifiers for immune sequencing clone quantification. Study information: In replicates, RNA from about 20,000 or 100,000 naive CD8 cells was split five ways, four sequenced.

In the sort, naive CD8 T cells were defined as CD8+CD4-CCR7+CD45RA+. After removal of 7 bases from V and 4 bases from J, the junction contained 5 bases not matched to a gene. Germline V CDR1 and CDR2: MNHEY, SVGAGI. CDR3 size: 14 residues. This clonotype is labeled as medium-sized. What it binds is not known. TCRdb independently ran MiXCR on the PCR reads; one entry per CDR3 protein. Among approximately 20,000 distinct CDR3 sequences listed, 20% to 25% were seen once. Study-wide points: For highly expanded clones, sizes could be underestimated when identical TCR molecules share a barcode. In naive cells, under 1% of molecules belonged to clones above 20 RNA copies, against over 97% in effector cells.

The sequence derives from a human donor in good health. Some libraries in this study had Jurkat cell RNA spiked in. The chain couples TRBV6-5 to TRBJ2-3; 10 bases line up with TRBD2. The sequenced sample consisted of naive CD8+ T cells from blood, with Jurkat cell RNA spiked in. As for subset: FACS-sorted CD8+CD4-CCR7+CD45RA+ naive T cells. This CDR3 reads CASKSGRESDTQYF. CDR3 in DNA: TGTGCCAGCAAAAGCGGGAGGGAGTCAGATACGCAGTATTTT.